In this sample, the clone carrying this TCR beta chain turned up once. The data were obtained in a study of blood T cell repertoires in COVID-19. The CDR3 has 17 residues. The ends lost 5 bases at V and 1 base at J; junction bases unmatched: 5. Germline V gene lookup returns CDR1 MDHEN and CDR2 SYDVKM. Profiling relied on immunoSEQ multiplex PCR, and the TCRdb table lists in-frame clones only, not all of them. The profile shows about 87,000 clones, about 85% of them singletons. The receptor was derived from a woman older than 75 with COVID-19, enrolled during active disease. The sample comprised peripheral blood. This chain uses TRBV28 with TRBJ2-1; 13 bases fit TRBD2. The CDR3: CASSTRLAGGSYNEQFF. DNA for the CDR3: TGTGCCAGCAGTACCAGACTAGCGGGAGGATCCTACAATGAGCAGTTCTTC.